The source of this TCR beta chain is a study of blood T cell repertoires in COVID-19. V was shortened by 4 bases and J by 0 bases, with 12 bases between the two germline ends. The V gene's germline CDR1 is LNHDA and CDR2 SQIVND (reference sequence). The CDR3 is made up of 15 amino acids. In this sample, this clone turned up once. Clones were read by immunoSEQ multiplex PCR, and TCRdb kept only the in-frame ones, dropping some. The sample consists of roughly 73,000 clones, 75% to 85% of them appearing once. The chain has TRBV19 and TRBJ1-2; TRBD1 is a possible D gene (6 bases). Material for sequencing was peripheral blood. This clonotype was obtained from a human donor in a cohort sampled during active COVID-19. As DNA, the CDR3 is TGTGCCAGTAGTACACCGGGACAAGCTAACTATGGCTACACCTTC. Translating it yields CASSTPGQANYGYTF.